This record looks at one T cell receptor beta chain sequence and its context. As yet, its antigen is unknown. The junction shows a germline mismatch at one end, possibly a read error. This sample stems from a study of CD8+ T cells in alopecia areata. Across the study: The drug, oral tofacitinib, was given to treated patients at 5 to 10 mg twice daily. Overall study results and limits: Clonality in lesional scalp, especially alopecia totalis/universalis, exceeded that of normal scalp.

Following extraction, RNA underwent reverse transcription to cDNA, which served as the sequencing template. Libraries were prepared by immunoSEQ multiplex PCR; TCRdb keeps only in-frame clonotypes and omits some of them. The table lists hundreds of thousands of clones, around three fifths of them singletons. Germline CDR1 SEHNR, CDR2 FQNEAQ (reference sequence). The CDR3 is made up of 17 amino acids. Treatment here: oral pan-JAK inhibitor, 5-10 mg twice daily. This clonotype was obtained from a human donor with alopecia areata. This chain connects TRBV7-9 to TRBJ2-5; maybe TRBD2 (6 bases). The source material was CD4+ T cells sorted from blood, sampled at week 52, from a patient treated with tofacitinib. The CDR3 sequence is CASSLPVSGAYQGTQYF. CDR3 sequence (DNA): TGTGCCAGCAGCTTACCGGTTAGCGGAGCCTACCAAGGGACCCAGTACTTC.